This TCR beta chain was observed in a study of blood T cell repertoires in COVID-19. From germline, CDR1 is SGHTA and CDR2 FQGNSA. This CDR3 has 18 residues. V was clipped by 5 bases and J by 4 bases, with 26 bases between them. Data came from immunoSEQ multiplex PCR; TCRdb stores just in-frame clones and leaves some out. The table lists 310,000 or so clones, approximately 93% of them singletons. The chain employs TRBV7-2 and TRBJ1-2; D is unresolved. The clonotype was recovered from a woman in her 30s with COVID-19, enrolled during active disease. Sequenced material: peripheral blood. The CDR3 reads CASSPFPFYPQEAYGYTF. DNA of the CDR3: TGTGCCAGCAGCCCCTTTCCCTTTTATCCCCAGGAGGCCTATGGCTACACCTTC.